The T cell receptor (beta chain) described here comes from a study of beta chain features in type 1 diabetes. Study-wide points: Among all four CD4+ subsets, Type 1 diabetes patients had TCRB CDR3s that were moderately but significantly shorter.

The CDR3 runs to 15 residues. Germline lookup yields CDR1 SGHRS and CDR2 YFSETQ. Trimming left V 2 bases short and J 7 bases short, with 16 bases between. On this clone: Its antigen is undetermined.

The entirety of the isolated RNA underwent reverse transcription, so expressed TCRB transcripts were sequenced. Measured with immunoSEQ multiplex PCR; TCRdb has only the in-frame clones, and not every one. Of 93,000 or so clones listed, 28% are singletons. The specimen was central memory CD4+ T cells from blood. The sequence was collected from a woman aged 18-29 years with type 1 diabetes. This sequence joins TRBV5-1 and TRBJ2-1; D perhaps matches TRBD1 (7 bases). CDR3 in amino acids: CASSFDTRGENEQFF. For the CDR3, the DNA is TGCGCCAGCAGCTTCGACACCAGGGGGGAGAATGAGCAGTTCTTC.